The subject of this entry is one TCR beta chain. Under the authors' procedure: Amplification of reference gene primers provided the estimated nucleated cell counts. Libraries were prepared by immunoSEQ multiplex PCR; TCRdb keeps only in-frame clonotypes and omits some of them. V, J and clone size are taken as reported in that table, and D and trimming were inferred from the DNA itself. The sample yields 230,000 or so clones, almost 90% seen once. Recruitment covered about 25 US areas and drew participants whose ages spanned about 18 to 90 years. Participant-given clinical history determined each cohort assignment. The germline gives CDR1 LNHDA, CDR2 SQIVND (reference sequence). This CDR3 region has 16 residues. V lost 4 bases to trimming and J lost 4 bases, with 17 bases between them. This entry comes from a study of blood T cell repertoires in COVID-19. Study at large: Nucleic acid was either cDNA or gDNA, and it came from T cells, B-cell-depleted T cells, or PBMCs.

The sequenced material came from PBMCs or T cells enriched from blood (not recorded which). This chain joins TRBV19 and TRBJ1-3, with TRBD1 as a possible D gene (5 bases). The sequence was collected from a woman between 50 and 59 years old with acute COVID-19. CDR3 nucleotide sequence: TGTGCCAGTAGTACTGCCCAGCGCAGGGCAGGAAACACCATATATTTT. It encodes CASSTAQRRAGNTIYF. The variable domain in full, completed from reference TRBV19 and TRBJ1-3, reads DGGITQSPKYLFRKEGQNVTLSCEQNLNHDAMYWYRQDPGQGLRLIYYSQIVNDFQKGDIAEGYSVSREKKESFPLTVTSAQKNPTAFYLCASSTAQRRAGNTIYFGEGSWLTVV.